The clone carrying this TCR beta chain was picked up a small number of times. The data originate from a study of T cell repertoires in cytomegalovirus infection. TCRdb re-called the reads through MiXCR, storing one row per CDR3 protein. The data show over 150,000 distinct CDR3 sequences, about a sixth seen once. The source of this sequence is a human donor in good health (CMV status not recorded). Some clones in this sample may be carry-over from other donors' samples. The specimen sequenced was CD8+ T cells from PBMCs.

The CDR3 DNA reads TGTGCCAGCAGTTTGACCTCTAGCACAGATACGCAGTATTTT. Amino acid sequence: CASSLTSSTDTQYF. The chain recombines TRBV28 with TRBJ2-3, with D hard to call. The CDR3 totals 14 residues. CDR1 is MDHEN, CDR2 SYDVKM, per germline. The ends were cut back, 3 bases at V and 0 bases at J, with 7 bases in the middle.